The subject of this entry is one T cell receptor beta chain. The antigen is undetermined. This entry comes from a study of CD8+ T cells in alopecia areata. As the sequencing template, cDNA was produced by extracting RNA and reverse transcribing it. The table came from immunoSEQ multiplex PCR; TCRdb's copy has only in-frame clones and leaves some out. The table shows 98,000 or so clones, with under 60% occurring only once. Study outcomes and limitations: More clonal than normal scalp was lesional scalp, particularly alopecia totalis/universalis. Among the cells sequenced in scalp samples are also the resident alphabeta T cells of normal skin. Mouse data revealed clearer TCR sharing than patient data did, a gap possibly tied to HLA.

Trimming removed 4 bases at V and 3 bases at J, with 6 bases between. Germline loops: CDR1 SQVTM, CDR2 ANQGSEA. This CDR3 region has 11 residues. The chain links TRBV29-1 to TRBJ1-2; no clear D. The receptor was derived from a human donor with alopecia areata. The material sequenced was NKG2D-low CD8+ T cells sorted from blood. Written as DNA, the CDR3 is TGCAGCGTTGGTACGGACTATGGCTACACCTTC. Translation: CSVGTDYGYTF.